The 25 T cell receptor beta chains presented below share a single source sample, sequenced in a study of brain T cells in children with intractable seizures. Some clones are missing from TCRdb's copy, which holds only in-frame ones; the method was immunoSEQ multiplex PCR. The sample carries about 80,000 clones, more than 75% recorded once. The sample was peripheral blood, taken at surgery. These receptors came from a girl aged 2-10 years with Rasmussen encephalitis and intractable seizures.

J is TRBJ1-2 and V is TRBV28, with a possible D match to TRBD1 (5 bases). From germline, CDR1 is MDHEN and CDR2 SYDVKM. The ends were cut back, 7 bases at V and 1 base at J, with 19 bases in the middle. This CDR3 comprises 16 residues. The CDR3 DNA follows: TGTGCCAGCAACCTTTGGGGCCAGGGCGGTAACTATGGCTACACCTTC. Its protein product is CASNLWGQGGNYGYTF.

The chain uses TRBV28 and TRBJ1-5; D gene uncertain. The V gene's germline CDR1 is MDHEN and CDR2 SYDVKM. The CDR3 is 14 residues long. The V end was cut by 7 bases, the J end by 1 base, with 11 bases between. The CDR3 spells CASITVGSNQPQHF. The CDR3 coding sequence is TGTGCCAGCATCACAGTTGGAAGCAATCAGCCCCAGCATTTT.

The V and J genes are TRBV10-3 and TRBJ2-3, with 11 bases fitting TRBD2. J lost 4 bases, V lost 4 bases, and 4 bases had no gene match. Per the germline V gene, CDR1 is ENHRY and CDR2 is SYGVKD. This CDR3 has 15 amino acids. CDR3 residues: CAISASSGGPDTQYF. In DNA form, the CDR3 reads TGTGCCATCAGTGCATCTAGCGGGGGGCCAGATACGCAGTATTTT.

V is TRBV6-5 and J is TRBJ1-6; 8 bases are shared with TRBD1. This CDR3 contains 15 residues. J was trimmed by 4 bases and V by 5 bases; bases with no gene match: 4. Germline CDR1 and CDR2: MNHEY and SVGAGI. CDR3 sequence: CASSPQGEYNSPLHF. The CDR3, as DNA: TGTGCCAGCAGTCCACAGGGGGAATATAATTCACCCCTCCACTTT.

The V gene is TRBV28, the J gene TRBJ1-6; the match to TRBD1 covers 7 bases. Germline loops: CDR1 MDHEN, CDR2 SYDVKM. This CDR3 comprises 16 residues. The V gene end was trimmed by 2 bases and the J gene end by 9 bases; junction bases not matched to a gene: 10. The CDR3 DNA reads TGTGCCAGCAGTTTACGACGGGACAGAATTGCTTCACCCCTCCACTTT. It yields the protein CASSLRRDRIASPLHF.

The V and J genes are TRBV6-5 and TRBJ1-2; possible D gene TRBD1, 5 bases. With 6 bases removed from V and 8 bases from J, the gap between germline ends came to 19 bases. CDR1 MNHEY and CDR2 SVGAGI come from the germline V gene. This CDR3 is 14 amino acids long. The CDR3 DNA reads as TGTGCCAGCAGGCCCCGACAGTCTCCGTGGGGCTACACCTTC. It specifies CASRPRQSPWGYTF.

This chain connects TRBV13 to TRBJ2-5; a weak D match, TRBD1 (6 bases). The V gene lost 5 bases and the J gene lost 5 bases, with 24 bases spanning the gap. The CDR3 spans 17 residues. Germline V gene sequence: CDR1 PRHDT, CDR2 FYEKMQ (reference sequence). The CDR3 DNA reads as TGTGCCAGCAGCGGAACAGGGTTGCGGCCCCCAACGGAGACCCAGTACTTC. This sequence encodes CASSGTGLRPPTETQYF.

In nucleotides, the CDR3 is TGTGCCAGCAGCCGCCTTACCGGGACAGGGGACTATGGCTACACCTTC. Protein sequence: CASSRLTGTGDYGYTF. V and J are TRBV28 and TRBJ1-2, with 10 nucleotides matching TRBD1. CDR3 length equals 16 residues. Looked up from germline, CDR1 is MDHEN and CDR2 is SYDVKM. J was trimmed by 3 bases and V by 6 bases; bases with no gene match: 10.

The chain combines TRBV9 with TRBJ2-7; D possibly matches TRBD1 or TRBD2 (5 bases each). CDR1 and CDR2 from the germline V gene are SGDLS and YYNGEE. The CDR3 has 14 amino acids. Deletions cut 0 bases from V and 3 bases from J, with 10 bases between. The CDR3 DNA follows: TGTGCCAGCAGCGTAGGAGGGGCCGGCTACGAGCAGTACTTC. Translation gives CASSVGGAGYEQYF.

The chain combines TRBV7-9 with TRBJ1-1; no clear D gene. CDR3 size: 13 residues. In germline, CDR1 is SEHNR, CDR2 FQNEAQ (reference sequence). Trimming stripped 3 bases from V and 0 bases from J, with 5 bases between. This CDR3 is CASSFNMNTEAFF. The CDR3 region has the DNA TGTGCCAGCAGCTTTAACATGAACACTGAAGCTTTCTTT.

V gene TRBV27 combines with J gene TRBJ1-1; D uncertain. Between the trimmed V and J ends, which lost 5 bases and 5 bases, there was a span of 21 bases. CDR3 length: 16 residues. CDR1 is MNHEY, CDR2 SMNVEV, per germline (reference sequence). The CDR3 DNA reads TGTGCCAGCAGTAGCGGAGCAGGCAGGCGCCTTACTGAAGCTTTCTTT. This encodes CASSSGAGRRLTEAFF.

This chain uses TRBV11-3 with TRBJ2-1; TRBD1 aligns across 7 bases. There are 16 residues in the CDR3. Trimming cost V 5 bases and J 2 bases; bases outside gene matches: 9. Germline loops: CDR1 SGHNT, CDR2 YENEEA. CDR3 DNA sequence: TGTGCCAGCAGCCAGCGCCGGGACAGAGCCTACAATGAGCAGTTCTTC. Translated, it gives CASSQRRDRAYNEQFF.

The genes are TRBV25-1 and TRBJ2-4; TRBD2 is a possible D gene (5 bases). This CDR3 is 13 amino acids long. Deletions cut 3 bases from V and 7 bases from J, with 10 bases between. Germline lookup yields CDR1 MGHDK and CDR2 SYGVNS. For the CDR3, the DNA is TGTGCCAGCAGTGACGAGGGTTGGAACATTCAGTACTTC. It translates to CASSDEGWNIQYF.

The chain is built from TRBV6-1 and TRBJ1-5, with 8 positions matching TRBD1. Germline CDR1 MNHNS, CDR2 SASEGT. The CDR3 covers 16 residues. The V and J ends lost 4 bases and 0 bases, in that order; junction bases with no gene match: 5. The CDR3 sequence is CASSGRDRTSNQPQHF. In DNA, the CDR3 is TGTGCCAGCAGTGGCAGGGACAGGACTAGCAATCAGCCCCAGCATTTT.

This clone was counted between two and nine times. This chain connects TRBV5-4 to TRBJ1-2; a weak D match, TRBD1 (5 bases). The CDR3 is 14 residues long. V shed 2 bases and J shed 8 bases, with 16 bases lying between them. Germline V lookup: CDR1 SGHNT, CDR2 YYREEE (reference sequence). The CDR3 region is CASSFPGTTWGYTF. The CDR3 bases are TGTGCCAGCAGCTTTCCCGGGACCACCTGGGGCTACACCTTC.

V gene TRBV14 combines with J gene TRBJ2-1, with 7 bases fitting TRBD1. V lost 6 bases to trimming and J lost 7 bases; unmatched junction nucleotides: 3. Germline CDR1 reads SGHDN; CDR2 reads FVKESK. The CDR3 runs 12 residues. The CDR3 nucleotides are TGTGCCAGCAGTCAACAGGGGAATGAGCAGTTCTTC. It translates to CASSQQGNEQFF.

CDR3 loop: CASSLGRQAGDTQYF. As DNA, the CDR3 is TGTGCCAGCAGCTTAGGGAGACAGGCGGGAGATACGCAGTATTTT. This chain connects TRBV11-3 to TRBJ2-3, with D possibly TRBD1 on 6 matching bases. CDR1 SGHNT and CDR2 YENEEA come from the germline V gene. V was trimmed by 1 base and J by 5 bases, leaving 13 bases between them. The CDR3 loop spans 15 amino acids.

This chain connects TRBV30 to TRBJ1-5, with D perhaps TRBD1 (6 bases). Between the trimmed V and J ends, which lost 0 bases and 14 bases, there was a span of 14 bases. The germline V gene has CDR1 GTSNPN and CDR2 SVGIG (reference sequence). There are 12 residues in the CDR3. CDR3 amino acids: CAWSVLGHPEHF. In DNA, the CDR3 is TGTGCCTGGAGTGTACTGGGACACCCAGAGCATTTT.

This rearrangement joins TRBV18 to TRBJ1-5; TRBD1 is a possible D gene (5 bases). The ends were cut back, 3 bases at V and 4 bases at J, with 16 bases in the middle. This CDR3 has 16 amino acids. From germline, CDR1 is KGHSH and CDR2 LQKENI. Written as DNA, the CDR3 is TGTGCCAGCTCACCTCCGGGATCCGGGGGAAATCAGCCCCAGCATTTT. It encodes CASSPPGSGGNQPQHF.

The chain couples TRBV19 to TRBJ2-5; D unclear. CDR1 and CDR2 (germline): LNHDA, SQIVND (reference sequence). The CDR3 is made up of 14 amino acids. With 1 base removed from V and 7 bases from J, the gap between germline ends came to 13 bases. The CDR3 here is CASSIGGIPGTQYF. CDR3 nucleotide sequence: TGTGCCAGTAGTATAGGAGGAATTCCGGGGACCCAGTACTTC.

The chain links TRBV5-4 to TRBJ2-1, with D tentatively TRBD2 (6 bases). V was cut by 1 base and J by 4 bases, with 15 bases left in between. CDR1 is SGHNT, CDR2 YYREEE, per germline (reference sequence). The CDR3 length is 16 residues. CDR3 bases: TGTGCCAGCAGCTTGTCTACCTTCGGGACTTACAATGAGCAGTTCTTC. This encodes CASSLSTFGTYNEQFF. Based on the CDR3 plus reference TRBV5-4 and TRBJ2-1, the full variable domain is ETGVTQSPTHLIKTRGQQVTLRCSSQSGHNTVSWYQQALGQGPQFIFQYYREEENGRGNFPPRFSGLQFPNYSSELNVNALELDDSALYLCASSLSTFGTYNEQFFGPGTRLTVL.

The chain links TRBV14 to TRBJ2-7; TRBD2 aligns across 12 bases. V gave up 0 bases and J gave up 6 bases; unmatched junction bases: 9. There are 17 residues in the CDR3. Germline CDR1 reads SGHDN; CDR2 reads FVKESK. The CDR3 DNA follows: TGTGCCAGCAGCCAAGAAAGGCTAGCGGGGGGGCCCTCCGAGCAGTACTTC. It translates to CASSQERLAGGPSEQYF.

The chain employs TRBV5-6 and TRBJ2-1; D is perhaps TRBD2 (6 bases). Germline V gene lookup returns CDR1 SGHDT and CDR2 YYEEEE. The V gene lost 0 bases and the J gene lost 9 bases, with 25 bases spanning the gap. CDR3 size: 18 residues. CDR3 region: CASSLDGPTSLALGEQFF. CDR3 sequence (DNA): TGTGCCAGCAGCTTGGACGGCCCAACCTCCCTAGCGCTAGGTGAGCAGTTCTTC.

The J gene is TRBJ2-7, the V gene TRBV7-9; 9 nucleotides align to TRBD2. The CDR3 is 13 amino acids. Germline V CDR1 and CDR2: SEHNR, FQNEAQ (reference sequence). The V gene end was trimmed by 6 bases and the J gene end by 3 bases; junction bases not matched to a gene: 3. In DNA form, the CDR3 reads TGTGCCAGCAGGGCGGGGGGGATCTACGAGCAGTACTTC. It translates to CASRAGGIYEQYF.

This clone was observed a single time. This sequence joins TRBV30 and TRBJ1-2; D uncertain. The germline V gene encodes CDR1 GTSNPN and CDR2 SVGIG (reference sequence). The CDR3 contains 15 residues. V was cut by 4 bases and J by 0 bases, with 15 bases left in between. CDR3 residues: CAWKGPGDSNYGYTF. DNA for the CDR3: TGTGCCTGGAAAGGTCCCGGAGATTCTAACTATGGCTACACCTTC.